Each of the 11 T cell receptor beta chains below was sequenced from the same sample in a study of cytomegalovirus exposure and HLA in healthy donors. In the PCR, 60 Vbeta and 13 Jbeta primers were used. Assay used: immunoSEQ multiplex PCR; TCRdb lists only in-frame clones, some missing. Of about 150,000 clones listed, 80% are singletons. Sequenced material: PBMCs. The receptors here all came from a man aged 25-45 years in good health and CMV-seropositive.

Here the CDR3 reads CASSFGTSGSSYEQYF. Written as DNA, the CDR3 is TGTGCCAGCAGCTTCGGGACTAGCGGGAGCTCCTACGAGCAGTACTTC. V and J are TRBV4-2 and TRBJ2-7, with 14 bases matching TRBD2. The CDR3 is 16 residues long. Germline loops: CDR1 LGHNA, CDR2 YNFKEQ. Trimming took 5 bases from V and 0 from J; bases not matched to a gene: 3.

V usage is TRBV9 and J usage is TRBJ1-2; maybe TRBD1 (6 bases). The germline V and J ends were trimmed by 1 base and 2 bases, with 12 bases remaining between them. This CDR3 is built from 15 residues. Germline values: CDR1 SGDLS, CDR2 YYNGEE. The CDR3 reads CASSVSDRTNYGYTF. In DNA, the CDR3 is TGTGCCAGCAGCGTATCTGACAGGACAAACTATGGCTACACCTTC.

This rearrangement joins TRBV29-1 to TRBJ2-6, with a tentative D call TRBD1 (6 bases). CDR3 length: 15 amino acids. With 7 bases removed from V and 0 bases from J, the gap between germline ends came to 13 bases. CDR1 SQVTM and CDR2 ANQGSEA come from the germline V gene. The CDR3 bases are TGCAGCGCAGGGGAGTCACGCTCTGGGGCCAACGTCCTGACTTTC. It translates to CSAGESRSGANVLTF.

The chain combines TRBV10-3 with TRBJ2-5; the match to TRBD1 covers 9 bases. The germline V gene encodes CDR1 ENHRY and CDR2 SYGVKD. V dropped 4 bases and J dropped 4; count of bases not matched to a gene: 7. This CDR3 has 15 residues. CDR3 sequence (DNA): TGTGCCATCAGTGGCCGGGACAGGGACAGAGAGACCCAGTACTTC. Encoded protein: CAISGRDRDRETQYF.

This chain joins TRBV5-8 and TRBJ1-5; maybe TRBD1 (6 bases). The V gene lost 1 base and the J gene lost 2 bases, with 13 bases spanning the gap. CDR3 length: 16 amino acids. Looked up from germline, CDR1 is SGHTS and CDR2 is YDEGEE. CDR3: CASSLLLGAGNQPQHF. CDR3 DNA: TGTGCCAGCAGCTTGTTGCTGGGGGCCGGCAATCAGCCCCAGCATTTT.

The V gene is TRBV25-1, the J gene TRBJ1-2, with TRBD1 matching 9 bases. The CDR3 spans 13 residues. Germline V gene lookup returns CDR1 MGHDK and CDR2 SYGVNS. After removal of 6 bases from V and 8 bases from J, the junction contained 7 bases not matched to a gene. The CDR3 DNA reads TGTGCCAGCAGCTTACAGGGGGCGGGAGGCTACACCTTC. Residues: CASSLQGAGGYTF.

V gene TRBV28 combines with J gene TRBJ2-1; 14 bases fit TRBD2. V dropped 1 base and J dropped 8; count of bases not matched to a gene: 10. Germline values: CDR1 MDHEN, CDR2 SYDVKM. This CDR3 spans 18 amino acids. This chain's CDR3 is CASSLFPGTSGRFYEQFF. The CDR3 DNA follows: TGTGCCAGCAGTTTATTTCCCGGGACTAGCGGGAGATTTTATGAGCAGTTCTTC.

The rearrangement uses TRBV19 and TRBJ2-3; TRBD1 aligns across 7 bases. V lost 4 bases to trimming and J lost 3 bases; unmatched junction nucleotides: 4. The CDR3 length is 14 residues. Germline assignment: CDR1 LNHDA and CDR2 SQIVND (reference sequence). CDR3 DNA sequence: TGTGCCAGTAGTAGCAGGGGGTGGACAGATACGCAGTATTTT. This translates into CASSSRGWTDTQYF.

CDR3 sequence reads: CASSSAGLATDTQYF. In DNA form, the CDR3 reads TGTGCCAGCAGCTCCGCCGGTCTAGCGACAGATACGCAGTATTTT. V is TRBV7-2 and J is TRBJ2-3; D is possibly TRBD2 (6 bases). This CDR3 comprises 15 residues. Germline V gene sequence: CDR1 SGHTA, CDR2 FQGNSA. V was pared by 4 bases and J by 3 bases, with 14 bases between.

This chain joins TRBV28 and TRBJ1-5, with a possible D match to TRBD1 (5 bases). The CDR3 totals 16 residues. The germline V and J ends were trimmed by 1 base and 7 bases, with 17 bases remaining between them. The germline gives CDR1 MDHEN, CDR2 SYDVKM. In DNA, the CDR3 is TGTGCCAGCAGTTTATTAGCCAGGGAAGATCGACAGCCCCAGCATTTT. This codes for CASSLLAREDRQPQHF. The entire variable domain, with the rest obtained from reference TRBV28 and TRBJ1-5, is as follows: DVKVTQSSRYLVKRTGEKVFLECVQDMDHENMFWYRQDPGLGLRLIYFSYDVKMKEKGDIPEGYSVSREKKERFSLILESASTNQTSMYLCASSLLAREDRQPQHFGDGTRLSIL.

This clone was observed a few times. V gene TRBV9 combines with J gene TRBJ1-4, with 7 bases identical to TRBD1. The germline gives CDR1 SGDLS, CDR2 YYNGEE. After removal of 1 base from V and 5 bases from J, the junction contained 5 bases not matched to a gene. The CDR3 covers 15 residues. The CDR3 DNA follows: TGTGCCAGCAGCGTATTGGGACAGCCGAATGAAAAACTGTTTTTT. Protein sequence: CASSVLGQPNEKLFF. Using reference TRBV9 and TRBJ1-4 for the parts outside the CDR3, the full variable domain is DSGVTQTPKHLITATGQRVTLRCSPRSGDLSVYWYQQSLDQGLQFLIQYYNGEERAKGNILERFSAQQFPDLHSELNLSSLELGDSALYFCASSVLGQPNEKLFFGSGTQLSVL.